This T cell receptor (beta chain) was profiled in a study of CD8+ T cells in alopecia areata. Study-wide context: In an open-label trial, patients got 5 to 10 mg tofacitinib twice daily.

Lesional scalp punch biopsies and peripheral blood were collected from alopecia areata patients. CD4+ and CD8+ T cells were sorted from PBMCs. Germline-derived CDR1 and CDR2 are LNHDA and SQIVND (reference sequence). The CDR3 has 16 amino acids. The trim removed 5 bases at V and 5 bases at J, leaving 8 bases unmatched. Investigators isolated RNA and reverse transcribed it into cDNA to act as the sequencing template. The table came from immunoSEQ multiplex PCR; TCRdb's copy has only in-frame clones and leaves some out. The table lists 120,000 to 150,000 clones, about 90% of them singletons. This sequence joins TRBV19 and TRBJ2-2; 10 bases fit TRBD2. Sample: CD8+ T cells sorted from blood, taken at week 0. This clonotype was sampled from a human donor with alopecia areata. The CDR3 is CASSALAGLGTGELFF. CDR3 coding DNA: TGTGCCAGTAGTGCACTAGCGGGGTTAGGTACCGGGGAGCTGTTTTTT.